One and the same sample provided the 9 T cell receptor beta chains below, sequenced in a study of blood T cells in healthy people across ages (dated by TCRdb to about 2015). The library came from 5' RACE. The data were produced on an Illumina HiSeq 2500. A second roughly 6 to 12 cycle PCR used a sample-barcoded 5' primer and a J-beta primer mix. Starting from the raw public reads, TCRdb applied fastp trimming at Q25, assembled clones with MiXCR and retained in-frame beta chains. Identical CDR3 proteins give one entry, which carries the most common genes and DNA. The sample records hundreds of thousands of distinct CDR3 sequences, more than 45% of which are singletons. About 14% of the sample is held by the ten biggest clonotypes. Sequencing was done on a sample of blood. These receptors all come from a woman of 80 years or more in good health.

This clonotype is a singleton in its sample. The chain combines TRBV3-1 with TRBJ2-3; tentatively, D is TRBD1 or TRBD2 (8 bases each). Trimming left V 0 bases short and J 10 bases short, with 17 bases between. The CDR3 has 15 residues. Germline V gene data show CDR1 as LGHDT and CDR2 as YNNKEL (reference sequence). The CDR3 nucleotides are TGTGCCAGCAGCCAAGATACAAGCGGGGGACAGGCGCAGTATTTT. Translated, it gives CASSQDTSGGQAQYF.

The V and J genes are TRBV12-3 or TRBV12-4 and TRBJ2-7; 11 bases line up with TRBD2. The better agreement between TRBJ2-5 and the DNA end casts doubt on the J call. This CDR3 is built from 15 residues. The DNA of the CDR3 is TGTGCCAGCAGATTTAGCGGGGGGGCCATTGAGACCCAGTACTTC. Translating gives CASRFSGGAIETQYF.

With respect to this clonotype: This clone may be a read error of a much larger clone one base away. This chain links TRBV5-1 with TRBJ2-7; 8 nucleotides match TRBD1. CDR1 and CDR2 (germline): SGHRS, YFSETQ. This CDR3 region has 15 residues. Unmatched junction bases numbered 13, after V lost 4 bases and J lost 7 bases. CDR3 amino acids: CASSISPDRVNEQYF. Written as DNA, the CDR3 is TGCGCCAGCAGCATTAGTCCGGACAGGGTTAATGAGCAGTACTTC.

Here the CDR3 reads CASSDTGPRPQHF. In DNA, the CDR3 is TGTGCCAGCAGCGACACGGGTCCTCGGCCCCAGCATTTT. V usage is TRBV2 and J usage is TRBJ1-5; D remains unclear. CDR1 is SNHLY and CDR2 is FYNNEI in the germline V gene. The length of the CDR3 is 13 residues. Trimming took 6 bases from V and 9 from J, leaving 15 bases between them.

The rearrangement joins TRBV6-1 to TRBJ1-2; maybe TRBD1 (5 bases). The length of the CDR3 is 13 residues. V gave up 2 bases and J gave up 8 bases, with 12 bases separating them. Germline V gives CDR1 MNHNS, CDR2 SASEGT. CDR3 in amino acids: CASSEMRGQGYTF. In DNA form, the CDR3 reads TGTGCCAGCAGTGAAATGAGGGGCCAAGGCTACACCTTC.

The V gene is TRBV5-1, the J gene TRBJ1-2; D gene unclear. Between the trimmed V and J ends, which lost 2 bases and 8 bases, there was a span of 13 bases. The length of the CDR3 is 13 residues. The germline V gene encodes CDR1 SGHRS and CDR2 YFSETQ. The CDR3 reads CASSFQGLEGYTF. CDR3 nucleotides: TGCGCCAGCAGCTTTCAAGGGTTGGAAGGCTACACCTTC.

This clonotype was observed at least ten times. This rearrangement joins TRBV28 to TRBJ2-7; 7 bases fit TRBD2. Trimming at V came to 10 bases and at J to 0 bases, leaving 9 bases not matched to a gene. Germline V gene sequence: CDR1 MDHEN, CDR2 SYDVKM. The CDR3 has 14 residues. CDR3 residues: CATRASGASYEQYF. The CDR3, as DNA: TGTGCCACCAGGGCCAGCGGGGCCTCCTACGAGCAGTACTTC.

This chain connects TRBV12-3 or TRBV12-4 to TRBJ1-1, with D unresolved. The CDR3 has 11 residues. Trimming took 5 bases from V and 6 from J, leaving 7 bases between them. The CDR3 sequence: CASSTISEAFF. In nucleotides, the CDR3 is TGTGCCAGCAGTACTATTTCTGAAGCTTTCTTT.

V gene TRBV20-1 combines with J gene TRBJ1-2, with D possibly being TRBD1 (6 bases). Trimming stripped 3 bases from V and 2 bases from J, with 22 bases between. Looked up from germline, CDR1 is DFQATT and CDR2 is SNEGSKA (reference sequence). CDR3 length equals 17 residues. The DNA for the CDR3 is TGCAGTGCTAGGGGCCTTGACAGGAGATTTACGAACTATGGCTACACCTTC. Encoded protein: CSARGLDRRFTNYGYTF.